This TCR beta chain was recorded in a study of blood T cell repertoires in COVID-19. Everyone who took part was 18 to 89 years old, and they came from about two dozen US areas. Original processing notes: Reference gene primers were amplified, and this amplification served to estimate nucleated cell counts. Measured with immunoSEQ multiplex PCR; TCRdb has only the in-frame clones, and not every one. The V and J calls and clone size are taken from that table; D and trimming were inferred from the DNA. Of 150,000 to 200,000 clones listed, about 72% are singletons. This CDR3 spans 12 amino acids. V was clipped by 0 bases and J by 12 bases, with 10 bases between them. Germline V CDR1 and CDR2: SGHDT, YYEEEE.

The origin of this receptor is a woman in her forties or fifties who had recovered from COVID-19. Sequencing input: PBMCs or T cells enriched from blood (not recorded which). The chain links TRBV5-6 to TRBJ2-1; TRBD2 might be the D (5 bases). CDR3 sequence (DNA): TGTGCCAGCAGCTTGGAGGGTCGGGGGCAGTTCTTC. It specifies CASSLEGRGQFF.